The next 20 T cell receptor beta chains were all read from a single sample in a study of neurological immune-mediated disorders. TCRdb called the 5' RACE reads again in MiXCR, with one record for every CDR3 protein. The sample shows 50,000 to 65,000 distinct CDR3 sequences, around 4% of them seen only once. Sequencing was carried out using PBMCs. The receptors shown here come from a man younger than 45 with multiple sclerosis.

This clonotype was counted ten times or more. The J gene is TRBJ1-1, the V gene TRBV10-3; weak D call: TRBD1 (6 bases). V dropped 6 bases and J dropped 1 base, with 18 bases sitting between them. Germline V gene sequence: CDR1 ENHRY, CDR2 SYGVKD. The CDR3 covers 16 residues. The CDR3 DNA follows: TGTGCCATCAGCGGGGCGACAGGCGGGGCGAACACTGAAGCTTTCTTT. It yields the protein CAISGATGGANTEAFF.

This clonotype was seen repeatedly, ten times or more. The chain couples TRBV5-6 to TRBJ2-1; 8 bases line up with TRBD1. CDR3 length: 15 amino acids. The V segment lost 4 bases and the J segment 10 bases; nucleotides outside the gene matches: 13. Per germline, CDR1 SGHDT and CDR2 YYEEEE. The CDR3 bases are TGTGCCAGCAGCGTAGGCGGGACAGGAGTATTGGAGCAGTTCTTC. Its translation is CASSVGGTGVLEQFF.

This clonotype was counted at least ten times. The chain combines TRBV20-1 with TRBJ1-1, with D hard to call. Germline values: CDR1 DFQATT, CDR2 SNEGSKA (reference sequence). Trimming removed 3 bases from V and 3 bases from J, with 14 bases in between. This CDR3 has 14 residues. The CDR3 is CSARGGRSHTEAFF. CDR3 bases: TGCAGTGCTAGGGGTGGCAGGAGCCACACTGAAGCTTTCTTT.

This clonotype was picked up many times. The rearrangement uses TRBV5-1 and TRBJ2-5; 7 bases map to TRBD2. Losses at the gene ends were 2 bases for V and 4 bases for J; bases not matched to a gene: 8. The germline gives CDR1 SGHRS, CDR2 YFSETQ. The CDR3 extends over 15 amino acids. CDR3 protein: CASSFGRELPETQYF. CDR3 bases: TGCGCCAGCAGCTTTGGGCGGGAGCTCCCAGAGACCCAGTACTTC.

This clonotype was recorded many times. The rearrangement links TRBV20-1 to TRBJ1-1; 10 bases are a match to TRBD1. CDR1 is DFQATT and CDR2 is SNEGSKA in the germline V gene (reference sequence). The CDR3 extends over 14 amino acids. Trimming at V came to 3 bases and at J to 5 bases, leaving 6 bases not matched to a gene. The CDR3 region has the DNA TGCAGTGCTAGGGACCCGGGACAGGGGACTGAAGCTTTCTTT. As protein: CSARDPGQGTEAFF.

This clonotype was counted at least ten times. V is TRBV15 and J is TRBJ1-5; unclear D gene. The CDR3 spans 14 residues. V lost 1 base and J 9 bases, leaving 13 bases between the germline ends. Germline V gene data show CDR1 as LNHNV and CDR2 as YYDKDF (reference sequence). In DNA, the CDR3 is TGTGCCACCAGCAGAGGGGAATTGGGTGGGCCCCAGCATTTT. It yields the protein CATSRGELGGPQHF.

This clonotype was seen ten or more times. The chain uses TRBV20-1 and TRBJ2-7; D may be TRBD1 (6 bases). V was pared by 7 bases and J by 4 bases, with 11 bases between. Looked up from germline, CDR1 is DFQATT and CDR2 is SNEGSKA (reference sequence). This CDR3 is built from 11 residues. The CDR3 bases are TGCAGTGGAGCAGGGGATTACGAGCAGTACTTC. It encodes CSGAGDYEQYF.

In this sample, this clonotype turned up many times. The chain couples TRBV6-6 to TRBJ2-1; D is possibly TRBD2 (6 bases). The ends were cut back, 5 bases at V and 1 base at J, with 12 bases in the middle. CDR1 is MNHNY, CDR2 SVGAGI, per germline (reference sequence). The CDR3 covers 15 residues. The CDR3 sequence is CASSPSAGSYNEQFF. The CDR3 DNA is TGTGCCAGCAGTCCCTCGGCGGGGTCCTACAATGAGCAGTTCTTC.

The sample holds many counts of this clonotype. The V call is TRBV20-1, the J call TRBJ1-5, with D possibly TRBD1 on 5 matching bases. V lost 5 bases, J lost 0 bases, and 11 bases lay in between. The germline CDR1 and CDR2 sequences are DFQATT and SNEGSKA (reference sequence). The length of the CDR3 is 14 residues. Written as DNA, the CDR3 is TGCAGTGCTTACCCCGGGACTAGCAATCAGCCCCAGCATTTT. Residues: CSAYPGTSNQPQHF.

The table lists this clonotype with many counts. The rearrangement links TRBV12-3 or TRBV12-4 to TRBJ1-1; no clear D gene. V was trimmed by 5 bases and J by 3 bases, leaving 13 bases between them. This CDR3 is 14 amino acids long. The DNA for the CDR3 is TGTGCCAGCAGTCACGGACGTTTCTACACTGAAGCTTTCTTT. The encoded protein is CASSHGRFYTEAFF.

The V gene is TRBV29-1, the J gene TRBJ1-1; D perhaps matches TRBD1 (6 bases). The CDR3 sequence is 13 residues long. Germline CDR1 is SQVTM and CDR2 is ANQGSEA. The germline V and J ends were trimmed by 4 bases and 1 base, with 10 bases remaining between them. This CDR3 reads CSVVARGNTEAFF. The CDR3 DNA is TGCAGCGTTGTAGCCAGGGGGAACACTGAAGCTTTCTTT. Using reference TRBV29-1 and TRBJ1-1 for the parts outside the CDR3, the full variable domain is SAVISQKPSRDICQRGTSLTIQCQVDSQVTMMFWYRQQPGQSLTLIATANQGSEATYESGFVIDKFPISRPNLTFSTLTVSNMSPEDSSIYLCSVVARGNTEAFFGQGTRLTVV.

This clonotype has a count of ten or more. The gene calls are TRBV5-1 and TRBJ2-3; tentative D call: TRBD2 (5 bases). The germline V and J ends were trimmed by 4 bases and 1 base, with 13 bases remaining between them. The CDR3 totals 15 residues. Germline CDR1 is SGHRS and CDR2 is YFSETQ. CDR3 DNA sequence: TGCGCCAGCAGCCTAGAGCGGAGCCGCACAGATACGCAGTATTTT. Encoded protein: CASSLERSRTDTQYF.

Ten or more counts support this clonotype. The chain joins TRBV5-1 to TRBJ2-3; 8 bases are shared with TRBD1. CDR3 length: 14 residues. The germline CDR1 and CDR2 sequences are SGHRS and YFSETQ. The J segment lost 5 bases and the V segment lost 4 bases, leaving 6 bases of the junction unmatched. CDR3 loop: CASSRTGWIDTQYF. The CDR3 region has the DNA TGCGCCAGCAGCCGGACAGGGTGGATAGATACGCAGTATTTT.

The sample holds many counts of this clonotype. This chain joins TRBV29-1 and TRBJ2-3; the D is unclear. Germline V CDR1 and CDR2: SQVTM, ANQGSEA. Trimming took 3 bases from V and 5 from J, leaving 12 bases between them. The CDR3 length is 13 residues. The CDR3 DNA is TGCAGCGTTGAGCTAGAACGGAGAGATACGCAGTATTTT. Its translation: CSVELERRDTQYF.

This clonotype occurred many times. The rearrangement uses TRBV9 and TRBJ2-3; D ambiguous. V lost 0 bases and J lost 3, with 5 bases in between. The V gene's germline CDR1 is SGDLS and CDR2 YYNGEE. The CDR3 has 13 residues. The CDR3 protein is CASSVDQTDTQYF. Here the CDR3 DNA reads TGTGCCAGCAGCGTAGATCAGACAGATACGCAGTATTTT. The whole variable domain, filled in from reference TRBV9 and TRBJ2-3, reads DSGVTQTPKHLITATGQRVTLRCSPRSGDLSVYWYQQSLDQGLQFLIQYYNGEERAKGNILERFSAQQFPDLHSELNLSSLELGDSALYFCASSVDQTDTQYFGPGTRLTVL.

This clonotype has at least ten counts. This chain links TRBV12-3 or TRBV12-4 with TRBJ1-1; D remains ambiguous. V lost 6 bases and J 3 bases, leaving 11 bases between the germline ends. This CDR3 spans 13 amino acids. CDR3 region: CASSLGRYTEAFF. DNA of the CDR3: TGTGCCAGCAGCCTTGGACGTTACACTGAAGCTTTCTTT.

This clonotype was observed at least ten times. J is TRBJ1-6 and V is TRBV4-1, with D perhaps matching TRBD1 (5 bases). Trimming took 5 bases from V and 10 from J, leaving 21 bases between them. The CDR3 loop spans 16 amino acids. From germline, CDR1 is MGHRA and CDR2 YSYEKL. CDR3 residues: CASSVQGGGSGSPLHF. The CDR3 nucleotides read TGCGCCAGCAGCGTCCAAGGTGGGGGAAGTGGGTCACCCCTCCACTTT.

This clonotype appeared many times. CDR3 sequence reads: CASSLGRGSYSPLHF. CDR3 DNA: TGTGCCAGCAGCTTAGGGCGGGGTAGTTATTCACCCCTCCACTTT. The V gene is TRBV7-2, the J gene TRBJ1-6; D is unclear. There are 15 residues in the CDR3. Trimming removed 1 base at V and 8 bases at J, with 12 bases between. Germline V gene lookup returns CDR1 SGHTA and CDR2 FQGNSA.

This clonotype came up many times. The rearrangement uses TRBV9 and TRBJ2-2, with 12 bases matching TRBD2. Germline V gene data show CDR1 as SGDLS and CDR2 as YYNGEE. The CDR3 extends over 15 amino acids. Trimming at V came to 1 base and at J to 6 bases, leaving 1 base not matched to a gene. The CDR3 region has the DNA TGTGCCAGCAGCGTACTAGCGGGAGGGGCCGGGGAGCTGTTTTTT. Amino acid sequence: CASSVLAGGAGELFF.

This clonotype occurred many times. The chain combines TRBV12-3 or TRBV12-4 with TRBJ2-3; weak D call: TRBD1 (6 bases). The germline V and J ends were trimmed by 6 bases and 2 bases, with 12 bases remaining between them. The CDR3 is 14 residues long. The CDR3 loop reads CASRGTRHTDTQYF. Here the CDR3 DNA reads TGTGCCAGCAGGGGGACACGGCACACAGATACGCAGTATTTT.